What follows are 20 T cell receptor beta chains derived from one specimen sequenced in a study of T cell changes during pregnancy in multiple sclerosis. Generated by immunoSEQ multiplex PCR, the TCRdb table keeps only in-frame clones and is missing some. The table includes 95,000 to 110,000 clones, around 92% detected once. Sample: peripheral blood, taken in the third trimester of pregnancy. These receptors were obtained from a female donor in good health, enrolled as a control in a pregnancy study.

The chain uses TRBV9 and TRBJ1-5, with 8 nucleotides matching TRBD1. The J segment lost 4 bases and the V segment lost 3 bases, leaving 3 bases of the junction unmatched. The CDR3 sequence is 14 residues long. Germline CDR1 is SGDLS and CDR2 is YYNGEE. CDR3 loop: CASSGGQGNQPQHF. CDR3 sequence (DNA): TGTGCCAGCAGCGGAGGACAGGGTAATCAGCCCCAGCATTTT.

V and J are TRBV4-3 and TRBJ1-2; 8 nucleotides match TRBD1. V gave up 1 base and J gave up 5 bases; unmatched junction bases: 6. CDR3 length: 15 amino acids. Germline V gene sequence: CDR1 LGHNA, CDR2 YSLEER. CDR3 nucleotides: TGCGCCAGCAGCCAAGGACAGGGGATAAATTATGGCTACACCTTC. Residues: CASSQGQGINYGYTF.

This clone has more than one count but fewer than ten. V usage is TRBV4-3 and J usage is TRBJ1-2; 9 bases match TRBD1. The CDR3 is 14 amino acids. The V gene's germline CDR1 is LGHNA and CDR2 YSLEER. Losses at the gene ends were 4 bases for V and 4 bases for J; bases not matched to a gene: 4. CDR3 in amino acids: CASSPQTGGYGYTF. The CDR3 coding sequence is TGCGCCAGCAGCCCCCAGACAGGGGGCTATGGCTACACCTTC.

This sequence joins TRBV18 and TRBJ2-7; D unresolved. Trimming stripped 6 bases from V and 7 bases from J, with 22 bases between. Per the germline V gene, CDR1 is KGHSH and CDR2 is LQKENI. The CDR3 totals 15 residues. CDR3 amino acids: CASSPNLSPGSEQYF. The CDR3 nucleotides read TGTGCCAGCTCCCCGAATCTCTCTCCGGGTTCAGAGCAGTACTTC.

In nucleotides, the CDR3 is TGTGCCAGCAGTTACGGAGGGGTGGGAGGCTACACCTTC. It yields the protein CASSYGGVGGYTF. V gene TRBV6-5 combines with J gene TRBJ1-2; weak D call: TRBD1 (5 bases). This CDR3 region has 13 residues. Germline CDR1 reads MNHEY; CDR2 reads SVGAGI. V lost 2 bases, J lost 8 bases, and 12 bases lay in between.

This rearrangement joins TRBV19 to TRBJ1-5, with D unclear. V lost 3 bases and J lost 3, with 9 bases in between. This CDR3 has 14 residues. The germline V gene has CDR1 LNHDA and CDR2 SQIVND (reference sequence). CDR3 amino acids: CASSIPGLNQPQHF. In DNA form, the CDR3 reads TGTGCCAGTAGTATTCCGGGTCTCAATCAGCCCCAGCATTTT.

The chain links TRBV6-1 to TRBJ2-7; 8 positions match TRBD1. The germline gives CDR1 MNHNS, CDR2 SASEGT. The CDR3 is 15 residues long. V lost 1 base and J lost 2; bases outside the gene matches: 4. CDR3 sequence reads: CASSEDRGYTYEQYF. CDR3 in DNA: TGTGCCAGCAGTGAAGACAGGGGGTACACCTACGAGCAGTACTTC.

The V call is TRBV19, the J call TRBJ1-2, with TRBD1 as a possible D gene (6 bases). Germline V gene lookup returns CDR1 LNHDA and CDR2 SQIVND (reference sequence). This CDR3 is built from 14 residues. V was cut by 5 bases and J by 4 bases, with 14 bases left in between. The CDR3 region is CASSPTGMAYGYTF. The CDR3 coding sequence is TGTGCCAGTAGTCCTACAGGGATGGCCTATGGCTACACCTTC.

This chain joins TRBV5-8 and TRBJ1-1; TRBD1 is a possible D gene (6 bases). This CDR3 comprises 15 residues. The V end was cut by 1 base, the J end by 1 base, with 11 bases between. In germline, CDR1 is SGHTS, CDR2 YDEGEE. The CDR3 DNA reads as TGTGCCAGCAGCTTGTTAACAGGGTGGAACACTGAAGCTTTCTTT. Translated: CASSLLTGWNTEAFF.

V and J are TRBV5-5 and TRBJ2-5, with D maybe TRBD2 (6 bases). The germline V gene has CDR1 SGHKS and CDR2 YYEKEE (reference sequence). Trimming left V 0 bases short and J 4 bases short, with 13 bases between. CDR3 length: 15 residues. The CDR3 is CASSLEGLRGETQYF. CDR3 bases: TGTGCCAGCAGCTTGGAGGGACTTAGGGGAGAGACCCAGTACTTC.

This clone showed up just a few times. This sequence joins TRBV29-1 and TRBJ1-1, with no clear D. Germline V gene data show CDR1 as SQVTM and CDR2 as ANQGSEA. V was pared by 3 bases and J by 3 bases, with 14 bases between. The CDR3 runs 14 residues. The CDR3 coding sequence is TGCAGCGTTGATTGGCGGTTAGCGGACACTGAAGCTTTCTTT. It is translated as CSVDWRLADTEAFF.

This rearrangement joins TRBV5-6 to TRBJ1-1; 8 positions agree with TRBD1. The V gene end was trimmed by 2 bases and the J gene end by 0 bases; junction bases not matched to a gene: 6. This CDR3 comprises 16 residues. Germline-derived CDR1 and CDR2 are SGHDT and YYEEEE. The CDR3 region has the DNA TGTGCCAGCAGCTTTGGGACAGGCTACATGAACACTGAAGCTTTCTTT. This codes for CASSFGTGYMNTEAFF.

The chain links TRBV5-4 to TRBJ1-2, with a tentative D call TRBD1 (6 bases). Germline CDR1 and CDR2: SGHNT and YYREEE (reference sequence). This CDR3 comprises 13 residues. V shed 5 bases and J shed 5 bases, with 13 bases lying between them. The CDR3 DNA is TGTGCCAGCAGTTCATACAGGGCTTATGGCTACACCTTC. Residues: CASSSYRAYGYTF.

The genes are TRBV6-5 and TRBJ2-7; D is ambiguous. Germline lookup yields CDR1 MNHEY and CDR2 SVGAGI. The CDR3 has 10 amino acids. Trimming took 5 bases from V and 5 from J, leaving 4 bases between them. CDR3 in DNA: TGTGCCAGCAGTCAGGACGAGCAGTACTTC. It yields the protein CASSQDEQYF.

Of note for this clone: One junction end does not reproduce the germline sequence, and a read error may be involved. The chain's CDR3 is CASSFSENNEQFF. As DNA, the CDR3 is TGTGCTAGCAGCTTCTCGGAGAACAATGAGCAGTTCTTC. The chain employs TRBV7-7 and TRBJ2-1; D uncertain. The CDR3 is made up of 13 amino acids. The germline V gene encodes CDR1 SSHAT and CDR2 FNYEAQ (reference sequence).

This rearrangement joins TRBV9 to TRBJ1-1; TRBD1 might be the D (5 bases). The CDR3 loop spans 15 amino acids. CDR1 and CDR2 from the germline V gene are SGDLS and YYNGEE. V gave up 0 bases and J gave up 2 bases, with 11 bases separating them. CDR3 residues: CASSVDGGRNTEAFF. As DNA, the CDR3 is TGTGCCAGCAGCGTAGATGGGGGGAGAAACACTGAAGCTTTCTTT.

V usage is TRBV5-1 and J usage is TRBJ2-7, with D unresolved. This CDR3 is built from 12 residues. Trimming took off 0 bases at V and 2 bases at J, with 3 bases between the two ends. Germline V lookup: CDR1 SGHRS, CDR2 YFSETQ. The DNA of the CDR3 is TGCGCCAGCAGCTTGGTCGCCTACGAGCAGTACTTC. The encoded protein is CASSLVAYEQYF. Based on the CDR3 plus reference TRBV5-1 and TRBJ2-7, the full variable domain is KAGVTQTPRYLIKTRGQQVTLSCSPISGHRSVSWYQQTPGQGLQFLFEYFSETQRNKGNFPGRFSGRQFSNSRSEMNVSTLELGDSALYLCASSLVAYEQYFGPGTRLTVT.

The chain employs TRBV7-3 and TRBJ2-5; 10 nucleotides match TRBD2. The junction had 8 bases not matched to a gene; V was cut back by 5 bases and J by 2 bases. The CDR3 covers 16 residues. Germline V CDR1 and CDR2: SGHTA, FQGTGA. CDR3 DNA sequence: TGTGCCAGCAGCCATGCTAGCGGGGGACTTCAAGAGACCCAGTACTTC. Translating gives CASSHASGGLQETQYF.

The chain links TRBV4-3 to TRBJ1-1; D remains ambiguous. The CDR3 consists of 14 residues. V lost 4 bases to trimming and J lost 6 bases, with 15 bases between them. Germline V lookup: CDR1 LGHNA, CDR2 YSLEER. In nucleotides, the CDR3 is TGCGCCAGCAGCCCGTTCACGGGAGCCTCTGAAGCTTTCTTT. Translating it yields CASSPFTGASEAFF.

The rearrangement uses TRBV5-1 and TRBJ1-1; 10 bases align to TRBD1. Unmatched junction bases numbered 7, after V lost 4 bases and J lost 4 bases. The length of the CDR3 is 15 residues. The germline CDR1 and CDR2 sequences are SGHRS and YFSETQ. The CDR3 DNA sequence: TGCGCCAGCAGCAGAGGGACAGGGGAGGGCACTGAAGCTTTCTTT. It is translated as CASSRGTGEGTEAFF. The complete variable domain, with remaining parts taken from reference TRBV5-1 and TRBJ1-1, reads KAGVTQTPRYLIKTRGQQVTLSCSPISGHRSVSWYQQTPGQGLQFLFEYFSETQRNKGNFPGRFSGRQFSNSRSEMNVSTLELGDSALYLCASSRGTGEGTEAFFGQGTRLTVV.